This T cell receptor beta chain is drawn from a study of T cell responses to AZD1222 COVID-19 vaccine (dated by TCRdb to 2020 to 2022). In the study overall: Because spike-specific TCR depth and breadth did not differ between the two schedules, AZD1222 recipients who got a second dose at roughly 4 weeks were pooled with those who got a second dose at roughly 12 weeks. TCR sequencing was performed for about 240 trial participants, of whom some 200 were given two doses of AZD1222 and about 25 were given two doses of MenACWY control vaccine. Trial participants were enrolled by age into subgroups of 18-55, 56-69 and 70-plus years, and around 140, 26 and 57 TCR-sequenced participants, respectively, were included in these subgroups. The investigation overall reported the following: The vaccine-associated CD4 TCRs covered the entire spike protein, and the dominant responses fell in regions 160-218 and 743-854. After two AZD1222 doses, spike-specific TCR breadth and depth were significantly higher than at day 0 and than in MenACWY recipients. Because no samples from the day 14 peak response were available, repertoires could be characterized only after the peak T cell response. Conclusions about previously exposed vaccinees are limited because only a handful of AZD1222 recipients were SARS-CoV-2 seropositive at baseline. The 56-69-year group was small, and its depth increase did not reach significance, likely because of low power. Reportedly, almost half of the unique spike-specific TCRs recognized epitopes lying outside the regions that are mutated in the B.1.351 and B.1.1.7 variants. Most participants were white British and females outnumbered males, and the authors suggested that clonal diversity may have been underestimated.

Regarding this clone: Its antigen is currently not known. No base-level quality is on record; no much larger clone is a single base apart.

At the junction V is shortened by 3 bases and J by 2 bases, with 7 bases in between. The CDR3 starts with the cysteine, ends with the phenylalanine, and has 14 residues. CDR3 DNA only is kept here, 42 bases in frame from base 1. Via the germline V gene (reference sequence), CDR1 is LNHDA and CDR2 SQIVND. The meaning of the sample's time point label: baseline before first vaccination. Vaccinee samples were obtained from the UK trials COV001 and COV002, which included a single-blind randomized controlled phase 2/3 trial of AZD1222 (ChAdOx1 nCoV-19) in healthy adults. For TCRbeta chain sequencing, PBMC samples were collected from trial participants at day 0 and at day 28 after the second dose. The CDR3 regions of human TCRbeta chains were analyzed by immunosequencing. In the authors' own workflow: TCRs in the repertoires were compared against a reference library of SARS-CoV-2-specific TCRs that had been generated with the MIRA antigen-specificity platform. Breadth was defined as the fraction of unique TCRs that were SARS-CoV-2-associated, and depth was defined as the fraction of total T cells that were SARS-CoV-2-associated. Using the MIRA data, each spike-specific TCR was assigned both to the spike region to which the TCR was reactive and to a CD4 or CD8 class. Log10-transformed breadth and depth values were compared by one-way ANOVA with Sidak's multiple comparisons tests. TCRdb took this table from immuneACCESS and kept in-frame rearrangements with V and J called. Such tables lack part of the clones; where checked against another copy, unresolved V genes explain under half of the gap, and the rest is unexplained. V, J and clone size were drawn from that table, and D and trimming were deduced from the DNA. In all, the sample holds under 140,000 clones, and around 92% of those were seen once. Roughly 7% of the sample lies in the top ten.

The V gene is TRBV19 and the J gene is TRBJ2-2; the D gene identity is not certain. The sequencing used peripheral blood, collected on day 0 of AZD1222 vaccination. This receptor was taken from an adult in good health. The CDR3 in this case is CASSIWGNTGELFF. The DNA sequence is as follows: TGTGCCAGTAGTATTTGGGGTAACACCGGGGAGCTGTTTTTT.